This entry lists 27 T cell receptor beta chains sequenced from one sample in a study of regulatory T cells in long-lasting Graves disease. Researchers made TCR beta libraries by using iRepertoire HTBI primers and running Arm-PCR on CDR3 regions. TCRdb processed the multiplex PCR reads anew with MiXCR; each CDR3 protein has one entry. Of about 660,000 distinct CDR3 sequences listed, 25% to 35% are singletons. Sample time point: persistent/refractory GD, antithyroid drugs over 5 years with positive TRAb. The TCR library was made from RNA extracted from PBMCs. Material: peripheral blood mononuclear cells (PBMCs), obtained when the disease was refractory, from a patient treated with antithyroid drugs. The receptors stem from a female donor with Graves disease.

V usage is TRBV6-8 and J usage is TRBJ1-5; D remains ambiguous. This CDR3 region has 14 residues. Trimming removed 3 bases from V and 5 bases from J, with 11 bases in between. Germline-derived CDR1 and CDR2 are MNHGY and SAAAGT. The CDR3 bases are TGTGCCAGCAGTTATCCGGCCGAGCATCAGCCCCAGCATTTT. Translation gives CASSYPAEHQPQHF.

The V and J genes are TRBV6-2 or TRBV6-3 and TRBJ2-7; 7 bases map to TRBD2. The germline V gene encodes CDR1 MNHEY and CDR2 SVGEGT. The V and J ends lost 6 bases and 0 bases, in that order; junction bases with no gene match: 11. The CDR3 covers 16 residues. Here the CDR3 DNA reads TGTGCCAGCAGCCTCCCGTCGCGCGGGAGCTCCTACGAGCAGTACTTC. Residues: CASSLPSRGSSYEQYF.

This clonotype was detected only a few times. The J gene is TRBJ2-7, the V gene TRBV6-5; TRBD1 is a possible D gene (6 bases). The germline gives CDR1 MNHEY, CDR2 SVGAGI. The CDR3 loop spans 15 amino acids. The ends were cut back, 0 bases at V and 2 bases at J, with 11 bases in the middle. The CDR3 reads CASSYSTQGPYEQYF. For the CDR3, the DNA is TGTGCCAGCAGTTACTCGACACAGGGCCCCTACGAGCAGTACTTC.

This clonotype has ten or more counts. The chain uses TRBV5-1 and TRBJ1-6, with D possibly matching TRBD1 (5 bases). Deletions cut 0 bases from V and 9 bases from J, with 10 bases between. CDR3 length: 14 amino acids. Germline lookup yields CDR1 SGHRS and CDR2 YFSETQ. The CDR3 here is CASSLGETVSPLHF. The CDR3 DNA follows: TGCGCCAGCAGCTTGGGGGAGACAGTTTCACCCCTCCACTTT.

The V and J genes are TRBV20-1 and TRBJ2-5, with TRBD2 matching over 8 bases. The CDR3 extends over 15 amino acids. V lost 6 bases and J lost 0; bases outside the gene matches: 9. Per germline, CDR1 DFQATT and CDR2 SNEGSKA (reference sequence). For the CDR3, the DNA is TGCAGTGCCGGGAATAGCGGGGTGTACCAAGAGACCCAGTACTTC. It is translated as CSAGNSGVYQETQYF.

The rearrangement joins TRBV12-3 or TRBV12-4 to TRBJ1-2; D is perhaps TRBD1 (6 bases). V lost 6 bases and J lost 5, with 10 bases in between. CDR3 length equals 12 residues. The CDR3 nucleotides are TGTGCCAGCAGCAGGGGTTTATATGGCTACACCTTC. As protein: CASSRGLYGYTF.

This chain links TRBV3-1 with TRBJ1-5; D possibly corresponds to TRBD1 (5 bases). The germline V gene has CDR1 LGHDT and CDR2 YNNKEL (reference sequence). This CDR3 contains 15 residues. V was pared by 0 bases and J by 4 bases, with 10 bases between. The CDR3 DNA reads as TGTGCCAGCAGCCAAGATGGAGGGGCTAATCAGCCCCAGCATTTT. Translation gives CASSQDGGANQPQHF. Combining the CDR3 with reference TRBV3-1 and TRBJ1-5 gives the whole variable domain DTAVSQTPKYLVTQMGNDKSIKCEQNLGHDTMYWYKQDSKKFLKIMFSYNNKELIINETVPNRFSPKSPDKAHLNLHINSLELGDSAVYFCASSQDGGANQPQHFGDGTRLSIL.

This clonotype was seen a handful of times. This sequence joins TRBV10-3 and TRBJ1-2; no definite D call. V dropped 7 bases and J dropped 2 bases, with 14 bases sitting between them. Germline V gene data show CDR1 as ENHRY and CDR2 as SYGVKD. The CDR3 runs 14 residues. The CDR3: CAIMQDRGNYGYTF. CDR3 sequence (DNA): TGTGCCATCATGCAGGACCGAGGCAACTATGGCTACACCTTC.

In DNA, the CDR3 is TGTGCCAGCAGCCGACACCCTGGAAACACCATATATTTT. Protein sequence: CASSRHPGNTIYF. The chain joins TRBV7-3 to TRBJ1-3, with D unresolved. The germline V and J ends were trimmed by 5 bases and 2 bases, with 7 bases remaining between them. The CDR3 runs to 13 residues. Germline lookup yields CDR1 SGHTA and CDR2 FQGTGA.

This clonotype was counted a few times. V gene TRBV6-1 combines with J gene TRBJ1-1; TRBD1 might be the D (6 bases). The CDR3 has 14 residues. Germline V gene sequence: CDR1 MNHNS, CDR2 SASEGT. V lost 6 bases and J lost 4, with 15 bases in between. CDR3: CASSLTGLVTEAFF. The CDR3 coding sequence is TGTGCCAGCAGCTTAACAGGGTTGGTCACTGAAGCTTTCTTT.

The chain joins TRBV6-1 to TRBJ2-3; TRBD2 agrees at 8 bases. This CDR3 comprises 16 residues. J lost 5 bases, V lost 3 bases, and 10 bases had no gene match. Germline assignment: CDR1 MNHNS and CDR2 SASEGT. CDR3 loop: CASSDSREGLGDTQYF. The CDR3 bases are TGTGCCAGCAGTGATTCCCGGGAGGGCCTGGGAGATACGCAGTATTTT.

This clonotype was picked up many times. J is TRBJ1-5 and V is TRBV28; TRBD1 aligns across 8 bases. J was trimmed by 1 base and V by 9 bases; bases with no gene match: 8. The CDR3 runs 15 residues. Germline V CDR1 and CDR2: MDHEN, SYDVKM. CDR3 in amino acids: CASGEPGGSNQPQHF. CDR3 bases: TGTGCCAGTGGAGAACCAGGGGGCAGCAATCAGCCCCAGCATTTT.

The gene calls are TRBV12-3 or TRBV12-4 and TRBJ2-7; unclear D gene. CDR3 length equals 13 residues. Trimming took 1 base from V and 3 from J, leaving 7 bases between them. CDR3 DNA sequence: TGTGCCAGCAGTTTAGAGTTTAGCTACGAGCAGTACTTC. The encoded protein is CASSLEFSYEQYF.

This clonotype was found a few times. In nucleotides, the CDR3 is TGTGCCAGCAGTTTAGATTCAGGGGGTTATCAGCCCCAGCATTTT. It specifies CASSLDSGGYQPQHF. The chain joins TRBV27 to TRBJ1-5, with 7 bases matching TRBD1. The CDR3 length is 15 residues. V shed 2 bases and J 5 bases; nucleotides not matched to a gene: 6. The germline V gene has CDR1 MNHEY and CDR2 SMNVEV (reference sequence).

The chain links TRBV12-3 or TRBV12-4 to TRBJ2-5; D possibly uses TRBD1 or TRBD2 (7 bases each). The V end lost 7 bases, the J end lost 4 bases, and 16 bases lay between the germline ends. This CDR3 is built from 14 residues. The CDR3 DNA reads TGTGCCAGCACCACAGGGAGGGGGCGAGAGACCCAGTACTTC. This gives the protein CASTTGRGRETQYF.

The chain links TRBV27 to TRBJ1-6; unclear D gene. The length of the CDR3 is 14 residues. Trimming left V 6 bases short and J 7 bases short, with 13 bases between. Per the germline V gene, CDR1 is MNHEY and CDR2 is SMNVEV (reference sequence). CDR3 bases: TGTGCCAGCAGAATAGGAGGTCTCAATTCACCCCTCCACTTT. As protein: CASRIGGLNSPLHF.

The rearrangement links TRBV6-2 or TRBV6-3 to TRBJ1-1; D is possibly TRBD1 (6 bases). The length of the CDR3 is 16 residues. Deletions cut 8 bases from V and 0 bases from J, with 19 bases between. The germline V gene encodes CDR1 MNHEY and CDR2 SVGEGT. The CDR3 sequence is CASRRQGEGVNTEAFF. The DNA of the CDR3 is TGTGCCAGCCGTAGGCAGGGAGAGGGGGTGAACACTGAAGCTTTCTTT.

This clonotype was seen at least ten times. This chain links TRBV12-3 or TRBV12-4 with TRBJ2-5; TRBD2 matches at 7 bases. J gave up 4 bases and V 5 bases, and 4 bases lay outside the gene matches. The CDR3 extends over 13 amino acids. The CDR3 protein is CASSILARETQYF. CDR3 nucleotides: TGTGCCAGCAGTATACTAGCGCGAGAGACCCAGTACTTC.

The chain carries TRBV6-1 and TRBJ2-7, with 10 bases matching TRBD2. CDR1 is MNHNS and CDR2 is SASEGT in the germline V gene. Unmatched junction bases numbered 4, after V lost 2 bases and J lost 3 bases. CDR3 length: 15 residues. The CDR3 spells CASSERLAGNYEQYF. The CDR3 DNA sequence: TGTGCCAGCAGTGAACGACTAGCGGGTAACTACGAGCAGTACTTC.

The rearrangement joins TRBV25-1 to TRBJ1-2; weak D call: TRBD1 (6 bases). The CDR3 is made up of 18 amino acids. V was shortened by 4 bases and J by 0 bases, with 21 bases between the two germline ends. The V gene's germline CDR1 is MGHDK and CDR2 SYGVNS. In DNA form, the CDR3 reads TGTGCCAGCAGTGCCCCAATGGGGGCAGAGTTCTCTAACTATGGCTACACCTTC. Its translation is CASSAPMGAEFSNYGYTF.

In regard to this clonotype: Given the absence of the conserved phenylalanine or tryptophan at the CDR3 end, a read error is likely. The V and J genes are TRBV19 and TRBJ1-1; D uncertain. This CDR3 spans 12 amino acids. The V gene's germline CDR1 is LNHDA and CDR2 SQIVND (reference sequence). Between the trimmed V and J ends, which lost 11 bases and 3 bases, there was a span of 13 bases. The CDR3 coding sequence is TGTGCCTCTTATGGCGGTCACACTGAAGCTTTCTCT. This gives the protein CASYGGHTEAFS.

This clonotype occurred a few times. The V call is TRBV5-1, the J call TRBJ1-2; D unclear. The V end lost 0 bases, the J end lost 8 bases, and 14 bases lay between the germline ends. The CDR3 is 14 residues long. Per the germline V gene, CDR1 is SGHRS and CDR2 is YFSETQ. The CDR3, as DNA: TGCGCCAGCAGCTTGGATGGATTTGCGGAGGGCTACACCTTC. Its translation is CASSLDGFAEGYTF.

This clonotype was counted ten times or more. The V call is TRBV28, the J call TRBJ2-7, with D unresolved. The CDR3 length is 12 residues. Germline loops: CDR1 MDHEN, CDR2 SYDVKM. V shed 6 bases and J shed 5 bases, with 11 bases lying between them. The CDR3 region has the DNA TGTGCCAGCAGATTTGGTCCTGACGAGCAGTACTTC. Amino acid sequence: CASRFGPDEQYF.

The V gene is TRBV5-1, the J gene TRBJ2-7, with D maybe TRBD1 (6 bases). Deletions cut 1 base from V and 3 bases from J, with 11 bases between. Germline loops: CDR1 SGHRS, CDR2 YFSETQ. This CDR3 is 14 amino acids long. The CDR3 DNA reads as TGCGCCAGCAGCTTGTGGGACACTAACTACGAGCAGTACTTC. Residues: CASSLWDTNYEQYF.

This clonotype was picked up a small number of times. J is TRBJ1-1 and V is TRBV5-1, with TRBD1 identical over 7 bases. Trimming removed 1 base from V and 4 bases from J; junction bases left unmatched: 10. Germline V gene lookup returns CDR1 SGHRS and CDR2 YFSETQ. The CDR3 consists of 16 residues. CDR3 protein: CASSLRGGQMGTEAFF. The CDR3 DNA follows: TGCGCCAGCAGCTTGAGAGGGGGCCAGATGGGCACTGAAGCTTTCTTT.

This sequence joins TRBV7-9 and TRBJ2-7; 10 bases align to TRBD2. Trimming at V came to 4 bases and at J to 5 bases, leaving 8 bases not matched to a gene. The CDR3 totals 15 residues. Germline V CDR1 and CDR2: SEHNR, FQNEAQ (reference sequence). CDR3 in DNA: TGTGCCAGCAGCTCCCCAGCGGGAGGGGTCCACGAGCAGTACTTC. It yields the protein CASSSPAGGVHEQYF.

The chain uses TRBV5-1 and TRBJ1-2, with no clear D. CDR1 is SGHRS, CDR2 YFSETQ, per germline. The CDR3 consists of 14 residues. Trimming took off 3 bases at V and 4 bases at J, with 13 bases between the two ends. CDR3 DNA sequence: TGCGCCAGCAGCTCTGTGCTGGACTCCTATGGCTACACCTTC. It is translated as CASSSVLDSYGYTF.